This T cell receptor beta chain was identified during a study of T cell changes during pregnancy in multiple sclerosis. Using immunoSEQ multiplex PCR, the repertoire was profiled, and TCRdb retains in-frame clones only, with some absent. The sample lists approximately 34,000 clones, 90% occurring once. The source is a female donor with multiple sclerosis, enrolled in a pregnancy study. The material sequenced was CD8+ T cells from peripheral blood mononuclear cells, taken before pregnancy.

The CDR3 DNA follows: TGCGCCAGCAGTGCAGCTAGCGTTTCCTACAATGAGCAGTTCTTC. Translation: CASSAASVSYNEQFF. This chain links TRBV10-2 with TRBJ2-1, with D perhaps TRBD2 (6 bases). CDR3 length: 15 residues. Germline-derived CDR1 and CDR2 are WSHSY and SAAADI. V shed 4 bases and J shed 1 base, with 11 bases lying between them.